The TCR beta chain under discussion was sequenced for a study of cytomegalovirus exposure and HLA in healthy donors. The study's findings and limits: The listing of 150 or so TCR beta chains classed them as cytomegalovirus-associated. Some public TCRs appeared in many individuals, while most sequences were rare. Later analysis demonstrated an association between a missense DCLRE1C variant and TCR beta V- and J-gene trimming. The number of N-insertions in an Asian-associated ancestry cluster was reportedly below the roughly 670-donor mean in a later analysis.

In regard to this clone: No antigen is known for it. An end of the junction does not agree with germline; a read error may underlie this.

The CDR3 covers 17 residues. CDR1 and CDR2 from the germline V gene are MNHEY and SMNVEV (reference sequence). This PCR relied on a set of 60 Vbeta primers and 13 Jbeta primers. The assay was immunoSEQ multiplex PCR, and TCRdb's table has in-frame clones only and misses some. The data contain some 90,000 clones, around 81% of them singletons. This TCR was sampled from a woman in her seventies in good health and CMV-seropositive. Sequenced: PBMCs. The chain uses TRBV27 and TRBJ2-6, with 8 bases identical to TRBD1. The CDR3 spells CASSRQGAVGGANVPTF. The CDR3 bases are TGTGCCAGCAGTCGGCAGGGGGCCGTAGGAGGGGCCAACGTCCCGACTTTC.